The T cell receptor beta chain described here comes from a study of glioma-infiltrating T cells after dendritic cell vaccination. Germline values: CDR1 SGHAT, CDR2 FQNNGV. The CDR3 covers 19 residues. V shed 0 bases, J shed 1 base, and the junction held 10 bases outside the gene matches. Clones were sequenced by immunoSEQ multiplex PCR, and TCRdb holds only the in-frame ones, with some missing. The sample holds fewer than 45,000 clones, approximately 82% seen once. This clone was counted once. The rearrangement joins TRBV11-2 to TRBJ2-4, with 9 bases fitting TRBD2. The TCR originated in a human donor with glioblastoma. Sequenced material: blood, taken before dendritic cell vaccination. CDR3 sequence: CASSLEGSGGSRAKNIQYF. The CDR3 nucleotides are TGTGCCAGCAGCTTAGAAGGTAGCGGGGGCTCCAGGGCCAAAAACATTCAGTACTTC.